This T cell receptor beta chain was recovered during a study of OX40 agonist ivuxolimab in advanced cancers. V was clipped by 1 base and J by 3 bases, with 10 bases between them. The CDR3 runs 14 residues. Germline assignment: CDR1 SGHAT and CDR2 FQNNGV. For this clone: The antigen is not known.

Study conclusions and caveats: Relative to CD4+ cells, CD8+ T cells on average had more expanded clones. The authors did not determine the antigen specificity of the expanded peripheral T cells.

TCRdb's copy holds only in-frame clones and misses some; the assay was immunoSEQ multiplex PCR. The data show approximately 24,000 clones, nearly 80% seen once. This clonotype was sampled from an adult with an advanced solid tumor such as melanoma, head and neck, liver or kidney cancer. The specimen comprised CD4+ or CD8+ T cells sorted from blood, sampled in a trial of the OX40 agonist ivuxolimab. The chain combines TRBV11-2 with TRBJ2-7; a possible D gene is TRBD1 (6 bases). The CDR3 reads CASSLGDIFYEQYF. In DNA form, the CDR3 reads TGTGCCAGCAGCTTAGGGGACATTTTCTACGAGCAGTACTTC.